The 2 T cell receptor beta chains given below trace back to one sample, sequenced in a study of blood T cell repertoires in COVID-19. Profiled with immunoSEQ multiplex PCR; TCRdb holds only in-frame clones, not every one. The sample lists about 170,000 clones; around 82% were seen once. Material: peripheral blood. These receptors were obtained from a woman aged 40-49 years with COVID-19, enrolled during active disease.

The chain employs TRBV2 and TRBJ1-5, with 8 bases that match TRBD1. The V and J ends lost 6 bases and 6 bases, in that order; junction bases with no gene match: 7. Per germline, CDR1 SNHLY and CDR2 FYNNEI. The CDR3 length is 14 residues. DNA for the CDR3: TGTGCCAGCAGCCCAGACAGGGGTCCTCAGCCCCAGCATTTT. Its translation is CASSPDRGPQPQHF.

The chain uses TRBV3-1 (or the pseudogene TRBV3-2) and TRBJ2-1; TRBD1 might be the D (5 bases). This CDR3 spans 15 amino acids. Germline V gives CDR1 LGHDT, CDR2 YNNKEL (reference sequence). The V end was cut by 2 bases, the J end by 0 bases, with 8 bases between. The CDR3 is CASSQTGSSYNEQFF. CDR3 in DNA: TGTGCCAGCAGCCAAACAGGCAGCTCCTACAATGAGCAGTTCTTC.